These 6 T cell receptor beta chains originate from one sample sequenced in a study of T cells in Graves' hyperthyroidism and ophthalmopathy. Amplified TCR beta CDR3 regions came from RNA transcripts. The HTBI primer set drove a first-round RT-PCR of the TCR CDR3. TCRdb called the multiplex PCR reads again in MiXCR, with one record for every CDR3 protein. The top ten clones hold about 7.8% of a sample with hundreds of thousands of distinct CDR3 sequences, roughly 50% of them seen once. The sequenced material came from peripheral blood or thyroid tissue (not recorded which). The receptor source for this set is a woman aged 18-35 years with Graves' hyperthyroidism.

A few counts support this clonotype. The chain uses TRBV10-3 and TRBJ1-1; D is possibly TRBD1 (5 bases). Trimming pared 10 bases from V and 6 bases from J, leaving 18 bases between. The CDR3 runs 13 residues. The germline V gene encodes CDR1 ENHRY and CDR2 SYGVKD. Here the CDR3 DNA reads TGTGCCAGCGGCTGGAAGAGGGGTCCTGAAGCTTTCTTT. Translation gives CASGWKRGPEAFF.

This chain connects TRBV25-1 to TRBJ1-2, with a tentative D call TRBD1 (5 bases). The V end was cut by 1 base, the J end by 3 bases, with 9 bases between. CDR3 size: 14 residues. Germline CDR1 MGHDK, CDR2 SYGVNS. CDR3 sequence (DNA): TGTGCCAGCAGTGAATTTCGGGGACACTATGGCTACACCTTC. Its protein product is CASSEFRGHYGYTF.

This clonotype was seen many times. The chain joins TRBV2 to TRBJ2-7; the D call may be TRBD1 or TRBD2 (5 bases each). This CDR3 has 16 residues. Germline V lookup: CDR1 SNHLY, CDR2 FYNNEI. The V and J ends lost 5 bases and 2 bases respectively, with 19 bases between them. The CDR3 DNA follows: TGTGCCAGCAGTCCCTCCTGGGGGACGGACCCCTACGAGCAGTACTTC. Its translation: CASSPSWGTDPYEQYF.

J is TRBJ2-7 and V is TRBV20-1, with a possible D match to TRBD2 (5 bases). This CDR3 region has 14 residues. In germline, CDR1 is DFQATT, CDR2 SNEGSKA (reference sequence). Between the trimmed V and J ends, which lost 0 bases and 5 bases, there was a span of 14 bases. The CDR3 nucleotides read TGCAGTGCTAGAGACACTACGGGATACAACGAGCAGTACTTC. Amino acids: CSARDTTGYNEQYF.

The rearrangement joins TRBV7-2 to TRBJ2-2; the D is unclear. The germline gives CDR1 SGHTA, CDR2 FQGNSA. This CDR3 is 16 amino acids long. V gave up 1 base and J gave up 6 bases, with 15 bases separating them. The CDR3 region has the DNA TGTGCCAGCAGCTTAGTTCCTAGTTTGTCTGCCGGGGAGCTGTTTTTT. Amino acids: CASSLVPSLSAGELFF.

This clonotype was recorded a few times. The chain combines TRBV12-3 or TRBV12-4 with TRBJ1-1; the match to TRBD1 covers 10 bases. The length of the CDR3 is 12 residues. V lost 6 bases to trimming and J lost 10 bases; unmatched junction nucleotides: 5. The CDR3 sequence is CASRDRGWVAFF. DNA for the CDR3: TGTGCCAGCAGGGACAGGGGGTGGGTAGCTTTCTTT.